Given below is one TCR beta chain in context. The antigen is not known. The CDR3 extends over 13 amino acids. V was shortened by 5 bases and J by 2 bases, with 7 bases between the two germline ends. CDR1 and CDR2 (germline): MDHEN, SYDVKM. The template was RNA from unsorted bulk tissue. More than 3 cm separated this lung sample from the edge of the tumor. The data were obtained in a study of tumor and adjacent non-tumor tissue in lung cancer. Turning to the study itself: Histology: 12 adenocarcinoma, a couple of squamous cell carcinoma, 1 small cell lung cancer. Samples averaged roughly 4 million productive TCRbeta reads each.

Study-level points and caveats: Compared with tumor, normal lung showed significantly lower TCR diversity. In normal lung, the top 100 clones were significantly more dominant than in tumor.

The library came from three nested PCR rounds adapted from ARM-PCR protocols. TCRdb re-called the multiplex PCR reads through MiXCR, storing one row per CDR3 protein. The table includes 60,000 or so distinct CDR3 sequences, over 60% detected once. The sample was distant non-tumor lung tissue. V and J are TRBV28 and TRBJ1-5; D call uncertain. This TCR derives from a man aged 70-80 years with non-small cell lung cancer. CDR3 bases: TGTGCCAGCAGTCCTTGGGGCAATCAGCCCCAGCATTTT. It specifies CASSPWGNQPQHF.